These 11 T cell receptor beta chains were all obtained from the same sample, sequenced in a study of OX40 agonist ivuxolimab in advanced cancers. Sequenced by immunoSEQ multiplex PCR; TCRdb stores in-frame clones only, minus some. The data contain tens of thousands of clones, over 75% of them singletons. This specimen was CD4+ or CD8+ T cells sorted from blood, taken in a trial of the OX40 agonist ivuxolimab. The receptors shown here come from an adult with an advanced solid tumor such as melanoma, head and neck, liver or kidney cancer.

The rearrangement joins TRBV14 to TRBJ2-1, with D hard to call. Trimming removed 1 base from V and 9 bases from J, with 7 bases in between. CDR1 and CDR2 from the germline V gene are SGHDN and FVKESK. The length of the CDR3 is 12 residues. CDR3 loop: CASSQVFIEQFF. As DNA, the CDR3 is TGTGCCAGCAGCCAAGTATTTATTGAGCAGTTCTTC.

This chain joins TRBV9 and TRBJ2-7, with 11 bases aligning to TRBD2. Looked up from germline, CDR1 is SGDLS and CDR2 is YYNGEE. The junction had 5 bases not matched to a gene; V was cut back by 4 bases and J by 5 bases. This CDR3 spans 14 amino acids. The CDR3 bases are TGTGCCAGCAGCCGGGGACTAGCGGAACACGAGCAGTACTTC. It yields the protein CASSRGLAEHEQYF. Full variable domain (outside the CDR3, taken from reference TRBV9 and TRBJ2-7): DSGVTQTPKHLITATGQRVTLRCSPRSGDLSVYWYQQSLDQGLQFLIQYYNGEERAKGNILERFSAQQFPDLHSELNLSSLELGDSALYFCASSRGLAEHEQYFGPGTRLTVT.

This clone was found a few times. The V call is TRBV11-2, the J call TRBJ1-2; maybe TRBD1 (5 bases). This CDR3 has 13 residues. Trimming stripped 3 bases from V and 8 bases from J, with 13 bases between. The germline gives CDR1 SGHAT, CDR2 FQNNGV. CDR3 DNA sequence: TGTGCCAGCAGCTTGAGGCAGGGCCTCGGCTACACCTTC. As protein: CASSLRQGLGYTF.

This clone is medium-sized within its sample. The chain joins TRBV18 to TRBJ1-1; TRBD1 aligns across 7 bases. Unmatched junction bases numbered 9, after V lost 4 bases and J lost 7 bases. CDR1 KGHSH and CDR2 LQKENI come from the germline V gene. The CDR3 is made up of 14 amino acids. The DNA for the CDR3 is TGTGCCAGCTCACAGCTGACAGGGAGTATTGAAGCTTTCTTT. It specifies CASSQLTGSIEAFF.

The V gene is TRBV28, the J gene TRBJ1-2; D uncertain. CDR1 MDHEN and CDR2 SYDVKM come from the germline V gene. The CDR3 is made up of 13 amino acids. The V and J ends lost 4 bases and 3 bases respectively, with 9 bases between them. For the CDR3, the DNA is TGTGCCAGCAGTTCAGTGGCAGACTATGGCTACACCTTC. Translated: CASSSVADYGYTF.

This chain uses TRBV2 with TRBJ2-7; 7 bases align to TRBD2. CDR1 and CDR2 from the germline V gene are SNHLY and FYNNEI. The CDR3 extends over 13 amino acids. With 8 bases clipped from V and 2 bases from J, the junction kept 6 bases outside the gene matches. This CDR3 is CASATSPAYEQYF. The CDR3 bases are TGTGCCAGCGCGACTAGCCCGGCCTACGAGCAGTACTTC.

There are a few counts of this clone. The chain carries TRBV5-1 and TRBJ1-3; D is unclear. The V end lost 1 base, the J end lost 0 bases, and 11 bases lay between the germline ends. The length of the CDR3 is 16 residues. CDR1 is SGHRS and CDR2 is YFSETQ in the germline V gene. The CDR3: CASSLSDLSSGNTIYF. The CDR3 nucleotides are TGCGCCAGCAGCTTGAGTGATCTGAGCTCTGGAAACACCATATATTTT.

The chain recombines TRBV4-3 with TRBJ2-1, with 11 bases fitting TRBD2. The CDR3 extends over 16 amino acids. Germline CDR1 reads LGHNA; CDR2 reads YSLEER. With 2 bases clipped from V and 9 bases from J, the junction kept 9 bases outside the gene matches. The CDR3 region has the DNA TGCGCCAGCAGCCAATTTAGCGGGAGGGGGTCTGGTGAGCAGTTCTTC. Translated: CASSQFSGRGSGEQFF.

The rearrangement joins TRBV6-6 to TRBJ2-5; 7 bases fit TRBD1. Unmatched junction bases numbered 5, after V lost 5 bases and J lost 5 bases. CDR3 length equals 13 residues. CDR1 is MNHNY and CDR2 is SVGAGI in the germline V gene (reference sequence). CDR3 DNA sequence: TGTGCCAGCAGTCAACAGGGGTCGGAGACCCAGTACTTC. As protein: CASSQQGSETQYF.

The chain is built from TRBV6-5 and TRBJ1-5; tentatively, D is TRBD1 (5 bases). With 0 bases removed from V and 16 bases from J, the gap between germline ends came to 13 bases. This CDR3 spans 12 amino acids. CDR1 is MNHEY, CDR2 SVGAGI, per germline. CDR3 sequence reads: CASSYSGRVYHF. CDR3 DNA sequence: TGTGCCAGCAGTTACTCGGGCAGGGTATATCATTTT.

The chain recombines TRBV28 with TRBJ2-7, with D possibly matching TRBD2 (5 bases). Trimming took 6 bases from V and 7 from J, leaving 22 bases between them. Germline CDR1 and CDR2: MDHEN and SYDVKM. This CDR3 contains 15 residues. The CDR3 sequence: CASSPGNSRVEEQYF. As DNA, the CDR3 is TGTGCCAGCAGCCCCGGGAATAGTCGGGTCGAGGAGCAGTACTTC.